This is a list of T cell receptor beta chains from one sample in a study of blood T cell repertoires in COVID-19. The table came from immunoSEQ multiplex PCR; TCRdb's copy has only in-frame clones and leaves some out. Among around 360,000 clones listed, more than 75% were seen once. The specimen sequenced was PBMCs or T cells enriched from blood (not recorded which). The origin of the receptors is a woman in her 30s who had recovered from COVID-19. Each CDR3 is given with its conserved first and last residue. D genes are given only for firm matches. Not every row has a clone size; where given, it reads once, few, many or a size class.

>TRBD1|-|TRBV29-1|TRBJ2-3
TGCAGCGTTGAAGATTATATGGACAGGGGAGGGATAGATACGCAGTATTTT
CSVEDYMDRGGIDTQYF
>-|once|TRBV28|TRBJ1-2
TGTGCCAGCAGTATCAATCAGGGGTCGTATGGCTACACCTTC
CASSINQGSYGYTF
>-|once|TRBV5-1|TRBJ2-3
TGCGCCAGCCACGGGACTCCAGAAGGGAATACGCAGTATTTT
CASHGTPEGNTQYF
>TRBD1|-|TRBV19|TRBJ1-2
TGTGCCAGTAGTTCACAGGGGCCTAACTATGGCTACACCTTC
CASSSQGPNYGYTF
>TRBD1|-|TRBV9|TRBJ2-1
TGTGCCAGCAGCATATCCGGACAGGGTTCTTCCAATGAGCAGTTCTTC
CASSISGQGSSNEQFF
>-|once|TRBV9|TRBJ2-7
TGTGCCAGCAGCGTAGGGCCTAGCTCCTACGAGCAGTACTTC
CASSVGPSSYEQYF
>-|-|TRBV5-1|TRBJ2-7
TGCGCCAGCAGCTTGGAATTGGGGCACGAGCAGTACTTC
CASSLELGHEQYF
>-|-|TRBV6-1|TRBJ2-1
TGTGCCAGCAGTGAAGCTGTGGGGGCCAGGTATGAGCAGTTCTTC
CASSEAVGARYEQFF
>TRBD1|-|TRBV12-5|TRBJ1-5
TGTGCTAGTGGTTTGGTACTCCGACAGGGGCACAATCAGCCCCAGCATTTT
CASGLVLRQGHNQPQHF
>TRBD1|-|TRBV5-1|TRBJ2-3
TGCGCCAGCTCCCCTGACAGGGCGGCAGATACGCAGTATTTT
CASSPDRAADTQYF
>TRBD2|-|TRBV25-1|TRBJ2-1
TGTGCCAGCAGTGGACTAGCGGCTTTCAGCTCCTACAATGAGCAGTTCTTC
CASSGLAAFSSYNEQFF
>TRBD2|-|TRBV10-3|TRBJ2-5
TGTGCCATCAGCTGGGAGGGGGAGACCCAGTACTTC
CAISWEGETQYF
>TRBD1|-|TRBV27|TRBJ1-5
TGTGCCAGCAGTTTTGGAACAGGGGGCAATCAGCCCCAGCATTTT
CASSFGTGGNQPQHF
>-|-|TRBV24-1|TRBJ1-1
TGTGCCACCAGTGATTTATCGGGGAATGAAGCTTTCTTT
CATSDLSGNEAFF
>-|-|TRBV4-1|TRBJ1-4
TGCGCCAGCAGCCAAGACGACGCGCGGGGAGAAAAACTGTTTTTT
CASSQDDARGEKLFF
>-|few|TRBV29-1|TRBJ2-1
TGCAGCGCTCTGGACAGCAACGACAATGAGCAGTTCTTC
CSALDSNDNEQFF
>TRBD1|-|TRBV7-3|TRBJ1-2
TGTGCCAGCAGCCCCCAACCCGGGACAGGGTTACTTGGCTACACCTTC
CASSPQPGTGLLGYTF
>-|few|TRBV7-2|TRBJ2-1
TGTGCCAGCAGCTTAGCGGCACCGAATGAGCAGTTCTTC
CASSLAAPNEQFF
>TRBD1|-|TRBV4-1|TRBJ1-4
TGCGCCAGCAGCCAAGGAAGGGGGCGGAGGACTAATGAAAAACTGTTTTTT
CASSQGRGRRTNEKLFF
>TRBD2|-|TRBV5-4|TRBJ2-1
TGTGCCAGCAGCTCCGAGGCGGGAGGGACGTACAATGAGCAGTTCTTC
CASSSEAGGTYNEQFF
>-|once|TRBV13|TRBJ1-4
TGTGCCAGCAGCTATCGGACATCAACTAATGAAAAACTGTTTTTT
CASSYRTSTNEKLFF
>-|-|TRBV7-6|TRBJ2-2
TGTGCCAGCAGCTTAGAGGGACATAACACCGGGGAGCTGTTTTTT
CASSLEGHNTGELFF
>-|-|TRBV28|TRBJ2-7
TGTGCCAGCACAAACTCATACTCCTACGAGCAGTACTTC
CASTNSYSYEQYF
>TRBD1|-|TRBV27|TRBJ1-1
TGTGCCAGCAGGTCACCCGGGACAGGGGGCACTGAAGCTTTCTTT
CASRSPGTGGTEAFF
>-|-|TRBV9|TRBJ1-1
TGTGCCAGCAGCGTTACGTCGGGTACTTTGGACACTGAAGCTTTCTTT
CASSVTSGTLDTEAFF
>TRBD1|-|TRBV11-3|TRBJ2-2
TGTGCCAGCAGCTCCGGGACAGGGTGGATCGGGGAGCTGTTTTTT
CASSSGTGWIGELFF
>-|-|TRBV7-9|TRBJ2-2
TGTGCCAGCAGCTTAGCCGGGACTGGTAACACCGGGGAGCTGTTTTTT
CASSLAGTGNTGELFF
>TRBD1|-|TRBV11-3|TRBJ2-7
TGTGCCAGCAGCCAAGGGACAGACTACGAGCAGTACTTC
CASSQGTDYEQYF
>-|-|TRBV11-2|TRBJ2-5
TGTGCCAGCAGCTTAGGCGGGGAAGAGACCCAGTACTTC
CASSLGGEETQYF
>-|-|TRBV27|TRBJ2-7
TGTGCCAGCAGTTTACCGGGTCAGGGTTCCGAGCAGTACTTC
CASSLPGQGSEQYF
>TRBD1|-|TRBV19|TRBJ1-6
TGTGCCAGTAGTCTCGGGACAGGAAATTCACCCCTCCACTTT
CASSLGTGNSPLHF
>-|-|TRBV4-1|TRBJ2-6
TGCGCCAGCAGCCAGTCTTTCTCTGGGGCCAACGTCCTGACTTTC
CASSQSFSGANVLTF
>-|many|TRBV5-6|TRBJ2-5
TGTGCCAGCAGCTTGGTTCTGCAAGAGACCCAGTACTTC
CASSLVLQETQYF
>-|-|TRBV7-9|TRBJ1-4
TGTGCCAGCAGCGAATCAGGGCGCGTGACTGAAAAACTGTTTTTT
CASSESGRVTEKLFF
>-|-|TRBV29-1|TRBJ1-3
TGCAGCGTTGAAGATCTCGTGACAGCTTCTGGAAACACCATATATTTT
CSVEDLVTASGNTIYF
>TRBD2|-|TRBV2|TRBJ2-3
TGTGCCAGCAGTGAAGTAACTAGCGGGAGTGACACGCAGTATTTT
CASSEVTSGSDTQYF
>-|few|TRBV25-1|TRBJ2-7
TGTGCCAGCAGTGGGTCGAGGGAACCATACGAGCAGTACTTC
CASSGSREPYEQYF
>TRBD2|-|TRBV15|TRBJ2-3
TGTGCCACCAGCAGAGATCGGGGGGTAGCCCCAGATACGCAGTATTTT
CATSRDRGVAPDTQYF
>TRBD1|-|TRBV11-2|TRBJ2-1
TGTGCCAGCAGGGCACTAAGACAGGGCTCCCATGAGCAGTTCTTC
CASRALRQGSHEQFF
>TRBD1|-|TRBV6-5|TRBJ2-3
TGTGCCAGCAGTTACTCGAGTACAGGGGGCACAGATACGCAGTATTTT
CASSYSSTGGTDTQYF